Presented here are 12 T cell receptor beta chains from one specimen sequenced in a study of regulatory T cells in long-lasting Graves disease. Described time point: newly diagnosed GD, antithyroid drugs for less than 3 months. RNA isolated from PBMCs was used to make the TCR library. Construction of TCR beta libraries relied on iRepertoire HTBI primers and on Arm-PCR targeting CDR3 regions. MiXCR, applied by TCRdb to the multiplex PCR reads, yields one record per CDR3 protein. The sample holds roughly 420,000 distinct CDR3 sequences, approximately 16% seen once. This sample was shared with a second study, whose subject was T cells in Graves' hyperthyroidism and ophthalmopathy.

The sequencing used peripheral blood mononuclear cells (PBMCs), collected at new diagnosis, from a patient treated with antithyroid drugs. These receptors were taken from a woman under 40 with Graves disease.

Ten or more counts support this clonotype. The rearrangement joins TRBV20-1 to TRBJ2-1; 7 positions agree with TRBD1. The CDR3 is 13 residues long. The J segment lost 7 bases and the V segment lost 0 bases, leaving 3 bases of the junction unmatched. Germline CDR1 and CDR2: DFQATT and SNEGSKA (reference sequence). The DNA for the CDR3 is TGCAGTGCTAGAGATAGGGGGCAAAATGAGCAGTTCTTC. Translation: CSARDRGQNEQFF.

This clonotype showed up many times. The junction and the germline gene differ at one end; a read error may be behind it. This sequence joins TRBV7-2 and TRBJ2-1; D might be TRBD2 (6 bases). This CDR3 has 16 residues. Germline V gene sequence: CDR1 SGHTA, CDR2 FQGNSA. CDR3 sequence (DNA): TGTGCCAGCAGGTTAGATCCCGGGACTTCGTACAATGAGCAGTTCTTC. This gives the protein CASRLDPGTSYNEQFF.

This clonotype was observed at least ten times. This chain joins TRBV20-1 and TRBJ2-7; D uncertain. Trimming left V 7 bases short and J 4 bases short, with 20 bases between. The CDR3 spans 14 residues. Germline V gene data show CDR1 as DFQATT and CDR2 as SNEGSKA (reference sequence). The DNA of the CDR3 is TGCAGTGGTCAGAGCCTCCTTATAGAGTACGAGCAGTACTTC. Its protein is CSGQSLLIEYEQYF.

This clonotype was detected many times. V usage is TRBV6-1 and J usage is TRBJ1-6, with a weak D call TRBD1 (5 bases). Germline CDR1 MNHNS, CDR2 SASEGT. The CDR3 contains 13 residues. Trimming left V 2 bases short and J 8 bases short, with 7 bases between. CDR3 loop: CASSEQGHSPLHF. The CDR3 DNA sequence: TGTGCCAGCAGTGAACAGGGTCATTCACCCCTCCACTTT.

In this sample, this clonotype turned up many times. The chain couples TRBV28 to TRBJ2-7; D could derive from TRBD1 or TRBD2 (5 bases each). This CDR3 spans 13 amino acids. Germline CDR1 and CDR2: MDHEN and SYDVKM. Trimming left V 6 bases short and J 4 bases short, with 13 bases between. The CDR3 DNA is TGTGCCAGCAGGCCCGGGGCAGCGTACGAGCAGTACTTC. Translating it yields CASRPGAAYEQYF.

This clonotype showed up many times. This chain links TRBV28 with TRBJ2-2; 7 positions agree with TRBD1. The J segment lost 0 bases and the V segment lost 5 bases, leaving 9 bases of the junction unmatched. In germline, CDR1 is MDHEN, CDR2 SYDVKM. CDR3 size: 17 residues. CDR3 sequence: CASSPGQALANTGELFF. CDR3 DNA: TGTGCCAGCAGTCCTGGACAGGCCCTGGCGAACACCGGGGAGCTGTTTTTT.

At least ten counts were recorded for this clonotype. The rearrangement uses TRBV6-5 and TRBJ2-7, with 7 bases that match TRBD2. Unmatched junction bases numbered 4, after V lost 4 bases and J lost 1 base. The germline gives CDR1 MNHEY, CDR2 SVGAGI. The CDR3 totals 14 residues. CDR3 sequence reads: CASSSLSGSYEQYF. The CDR3 bases are TGTGCCAGCAGTTCACTTAGCGGGTCCTACGAGCAGTACTTC.

This clonotype has ten or more counts. The DNA of the CDR3 is TGCAGTGCCAAAGGGGGGACTAGCATCCATGAGCAGTTCTTC. Translating it yields CSAKGGTSIHEQFF. The genes are TRBV20-1 and TRBJ2-1; 9 bases align to TRBD2. The CDR3 extends over 14 amino acids. Germline V CDR1 and CDR2: DFQATT, SNEGSKA (reference sequence). V was clipped by 6 bases and J by 8 bases; unmatched bases: 11.

This clonotype was seen many times. The chain uses TRBV12-3 or TRBV12-4 and TRBJ2-7; the D is unclear. The CDR3 length is 11 residues. The ends were cut back, 5 bases at V and 5 bases at J, with 7 bases in the middle. CDR3 DNA: TGTGCCAGCAGTGAGGTCGACGAGCAGTACTTC. Its translation is CASSEVDEQYF.

This clonotype was picked up a small number of times. The gene calls are TRBV9 and TRBJ2-7; possible D gene TRBD1, 6 bases. The CDR3 is made up of 16 amino acids. Trimming took 0 bases from V and 7 from J, leaving 20 bases between them. Germline V gives CDR1 SGDLS, CDR2 YYNGEE. The CDR3 here is CASSVGPRGASWEQYF. The CDR3 bases are TGTGCCAGCAGCGTAGGCCCCAGGGGAGCCTCCTGGGAGCAGTACTTC. The full variable domain, completed using reference TRBV9 and TRBJ2-7, is DSGVTQTPKHLITATGQRVTLRCSPRSGDLSVYWYQQSLDQGLQFLIQYYNGEERAKGNILERFSAQQFPDLHSELNLSSLELGDSALYFCASSVGPRGASWEQYFGPGTRLTVT.

The chain links TRBV5-4 to TRBJ1-1, with 12 bases matching TRBD1. V lost 4 bases and J lost 4; bases outside the gene matches: 5. This CDR3 comprises 15 residues. The germline CDR1 and CDR2 sequences are SGHNT and YYREEE (reference sequence). CDR3 loop: CASSQGQGASTEAFF. In DNA, the CDR3 is TGTGCCAGCAGCCAGGGACAGGGGGCCTCCACTGAAGCTTTCTTT.

This clonotype was detected only a few times. One end of the junction fails to match germline, which may point to a read error. In DNA, the CDR3 is TGCGCCGGCAGTTGGGCGGGAGGGTCCTACGAGCAGTACTTC. This encodes CAGSWAGGSYEQYF. The rearrangement uses TRBV10-2 and TRBJ2-7, with 9 positions matching TRBD2. The CDR3 contains 14 residues. Germline-derived CDR1 and CDR2 are WSHSY and SAAADI.